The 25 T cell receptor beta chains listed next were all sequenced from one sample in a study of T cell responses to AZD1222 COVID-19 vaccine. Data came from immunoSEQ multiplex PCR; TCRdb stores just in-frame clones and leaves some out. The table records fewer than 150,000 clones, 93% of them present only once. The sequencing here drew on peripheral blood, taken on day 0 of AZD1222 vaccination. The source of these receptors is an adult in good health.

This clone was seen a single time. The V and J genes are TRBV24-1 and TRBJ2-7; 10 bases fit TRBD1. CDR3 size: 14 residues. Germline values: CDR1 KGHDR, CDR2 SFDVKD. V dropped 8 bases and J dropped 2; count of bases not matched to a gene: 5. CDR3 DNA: TGTGCCACCACCGGACAGGGGGGGGCCTACGAGCAGTACTTC. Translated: CATTGQGGAYEQYF.

Here the CDR3 DNA reads TGTGCCAGCAGTACTCTGGGACAGGGCCTTGGAGAGCAGTTCTTC. Its translation is CASSTLGQGLGEQFF. V is TRBV2 and J is TRBJ2-1; TRBD1 agrees at 9 bases. The CDR3 loop spans 15 amino acids. Germline CDR1 is SNHLY and CDR2 is FYNNEI. V shed 5 bases and J 10 bases; nucleotides not matched to a gene: 12.

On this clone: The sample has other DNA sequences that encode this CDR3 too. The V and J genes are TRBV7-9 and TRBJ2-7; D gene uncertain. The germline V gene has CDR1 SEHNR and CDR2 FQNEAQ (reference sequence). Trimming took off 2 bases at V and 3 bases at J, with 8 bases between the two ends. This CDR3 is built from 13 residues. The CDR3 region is CASSLNRNYEQYF. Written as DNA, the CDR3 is TGTGCCAGCAGCTTAAACAGAAACTACGAGCAGTACTTC.

The CDR3 here is CASSAPGFNAPQHF. CDR3 bases: TGTGCCAGTAGTGCCCCAGGGTTTAATGCACCCCAGCATTTT. V gene TRBV19 combines with J gene TRBJ1-5; D is perhaps TRBD1 (5 bases). The CDR3 consists of 14 residues. CDR1 is LNHDA, CDR2 SQIVND, per germline (reference sequence). Trimming took off 5 bases at V and 10 bases at J, with 18 bases between the two ends.

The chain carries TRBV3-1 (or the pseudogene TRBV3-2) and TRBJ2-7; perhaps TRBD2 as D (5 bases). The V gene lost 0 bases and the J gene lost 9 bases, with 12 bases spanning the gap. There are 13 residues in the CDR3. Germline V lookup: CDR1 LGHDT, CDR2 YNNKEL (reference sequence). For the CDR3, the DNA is TGTGCCAGCAGCCAAGAGCCGGACTTCGGGCAGTACTTC. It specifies CASSQEPDFGQYF.

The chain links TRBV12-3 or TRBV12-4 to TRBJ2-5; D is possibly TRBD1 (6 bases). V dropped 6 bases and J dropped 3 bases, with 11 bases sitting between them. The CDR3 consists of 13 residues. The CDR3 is CASRARTEETQYF. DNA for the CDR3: TGTGCCAGCAGGGCCAGGACAGAAGAGACCCAGTACTTC.

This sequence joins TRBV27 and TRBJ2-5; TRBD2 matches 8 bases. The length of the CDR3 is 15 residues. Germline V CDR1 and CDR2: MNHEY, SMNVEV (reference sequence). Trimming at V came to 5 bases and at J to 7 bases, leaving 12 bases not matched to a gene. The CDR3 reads CASSPATSGSWTQYF. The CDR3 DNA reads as TGTGCCAGCAGTCCGGCCACTAGCGGCTCGTGGACCCAGTACTTC.

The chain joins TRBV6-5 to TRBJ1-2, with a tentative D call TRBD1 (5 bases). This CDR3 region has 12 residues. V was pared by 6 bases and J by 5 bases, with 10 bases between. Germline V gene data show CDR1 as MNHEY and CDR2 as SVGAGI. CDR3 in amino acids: CASSAWGYGYTF. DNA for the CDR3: TGTGCCAGCAGCGCTTGGGGGTATGGCTACACCTTC.

The CDR3 coding sequence is TGTGCCAGCAGTTACTCTGCAATCGCGAACACCGGGGAGCTGTTTTTT. Amino acids: CASSYSAIANTGELFF. The chain uses TRBV6-5 and TRBJ2-2; D gene unclear. Trimming left V 0 bases short and J 0 bases short, with 8 bases between. This CDR3 comprises 16 residues. Per the germline V gene, CDR1 is MNHEY and CDR2 is SVGAGI.

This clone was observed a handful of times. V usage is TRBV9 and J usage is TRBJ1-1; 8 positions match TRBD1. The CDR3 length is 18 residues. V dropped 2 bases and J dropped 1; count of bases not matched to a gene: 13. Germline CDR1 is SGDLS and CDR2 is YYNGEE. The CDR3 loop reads CASSVAKDRGHSNTEAFF. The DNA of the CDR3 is TGTGCCAGCAGCGTGGCCAAAGACAGGGGCCATTCGAACACTGAAGCTTTCTTT.

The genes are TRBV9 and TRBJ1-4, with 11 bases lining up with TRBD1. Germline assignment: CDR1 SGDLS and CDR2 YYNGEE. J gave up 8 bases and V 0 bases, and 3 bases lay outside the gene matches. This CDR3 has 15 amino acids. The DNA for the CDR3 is TGTGCCAGCAGCGTAGGGACAGGGGGCGGAGAAAAACTGTTTTTT. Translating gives CASSVGTGGGEKLFF.

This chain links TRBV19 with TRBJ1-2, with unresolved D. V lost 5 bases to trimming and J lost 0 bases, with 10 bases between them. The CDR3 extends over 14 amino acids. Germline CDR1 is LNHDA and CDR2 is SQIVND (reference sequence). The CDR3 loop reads CASSPQPSNYGYTF. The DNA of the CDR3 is TGTGCCAGTAGTCCCCAGCCTTCTAACTATGGCTACACCTTC.

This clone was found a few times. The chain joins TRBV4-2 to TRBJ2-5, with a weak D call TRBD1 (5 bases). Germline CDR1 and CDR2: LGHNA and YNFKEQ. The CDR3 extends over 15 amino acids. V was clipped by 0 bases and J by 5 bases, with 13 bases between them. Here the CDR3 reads CASSQDARAGETQYF. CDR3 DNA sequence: TGTGCCAGCAGCCAAGATGCCAGGGCCGGGGAGACCCAGTACTTC.

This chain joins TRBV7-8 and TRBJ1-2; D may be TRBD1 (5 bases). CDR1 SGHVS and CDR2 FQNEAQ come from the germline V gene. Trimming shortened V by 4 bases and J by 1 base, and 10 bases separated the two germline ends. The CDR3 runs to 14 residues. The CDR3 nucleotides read TGTGCCAGCAGCTCCACCAGGGTTAACTATGGCTACACCTTC. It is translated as CASSSTRVNYGYTF.

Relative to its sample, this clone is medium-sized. For the CDR3, the DNA is TGTGCCAGCAGCTTATATACAGGGTCGGACACTGAAGCTTTCTTT. Protein product: CASSLYTGSDTEAFF. The J gene is TRBJ1-1, the V gene TRBV7-9; possible D gene TRBD1, 6 bases. The CDR3 runs 15 residues. The germline V and J ends were trimmed by 2 bases and 3 bases, with 13 bases remaining between them. Germline values: CDR1 SEHNR, CDR2 FQNEAQ (reference sequence).

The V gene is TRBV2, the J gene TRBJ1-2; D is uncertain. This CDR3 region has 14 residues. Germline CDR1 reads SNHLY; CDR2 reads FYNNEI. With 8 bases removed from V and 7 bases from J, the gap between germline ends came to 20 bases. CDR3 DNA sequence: TGTGCCAGCGCCGGAGGACCCGGAGGGTTTGGCTACACCTTC. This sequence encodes CASAGGPGGFGYTF.

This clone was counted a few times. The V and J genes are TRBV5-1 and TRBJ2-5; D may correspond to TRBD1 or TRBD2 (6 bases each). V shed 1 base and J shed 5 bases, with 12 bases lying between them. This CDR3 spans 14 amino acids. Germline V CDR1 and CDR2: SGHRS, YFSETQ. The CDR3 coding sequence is TGCGCCAGCAGCTTGTACGGGGGCGCGGAGACCCAGTACTTC. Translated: CASSLYGGAETQYF.

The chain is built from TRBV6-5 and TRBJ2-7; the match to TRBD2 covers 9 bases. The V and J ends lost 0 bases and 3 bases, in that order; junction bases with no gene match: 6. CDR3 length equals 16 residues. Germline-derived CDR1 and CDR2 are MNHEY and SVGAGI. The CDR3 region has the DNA TGTGCCAGCAGTTACTCGACCCCGACTAGCGGCTACGAGCAGTACTTC. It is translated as CASSYSTPTSGYEQYF.

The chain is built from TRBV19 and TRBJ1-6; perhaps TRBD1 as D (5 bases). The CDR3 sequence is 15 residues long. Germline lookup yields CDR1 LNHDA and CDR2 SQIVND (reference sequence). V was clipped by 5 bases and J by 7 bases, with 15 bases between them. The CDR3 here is CASSGSAGRNSPLHF. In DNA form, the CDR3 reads TGTGCCAGTAGTGGGTCGGCAGGGCGGAATTCACCCCTCCACTTT.

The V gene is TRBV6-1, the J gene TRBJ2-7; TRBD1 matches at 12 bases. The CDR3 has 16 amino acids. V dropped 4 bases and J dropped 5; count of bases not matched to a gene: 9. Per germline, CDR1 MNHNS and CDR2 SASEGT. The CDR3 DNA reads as TGTGCCAGCAGTGGCTTACCCGGGACAGGGGGCGACGAGCAGTACTTC. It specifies CASSGLPGTGGDEQYF.

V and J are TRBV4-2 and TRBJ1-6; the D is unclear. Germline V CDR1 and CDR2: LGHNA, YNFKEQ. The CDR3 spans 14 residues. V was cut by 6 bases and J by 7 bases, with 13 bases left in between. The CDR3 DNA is TGTGCCAGCAGACCTGACCTATGGAATTCACCCCTCCACTTT. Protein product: CASRPDLWNSPLHF.

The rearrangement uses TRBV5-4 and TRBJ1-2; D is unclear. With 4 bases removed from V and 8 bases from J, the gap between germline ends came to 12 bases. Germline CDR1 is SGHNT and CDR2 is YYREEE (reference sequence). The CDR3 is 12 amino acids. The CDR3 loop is CASSTILGGYTF. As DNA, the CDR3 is TGTGCCAGCAGCACAATCCTAGGGGGCTACACCTTC.

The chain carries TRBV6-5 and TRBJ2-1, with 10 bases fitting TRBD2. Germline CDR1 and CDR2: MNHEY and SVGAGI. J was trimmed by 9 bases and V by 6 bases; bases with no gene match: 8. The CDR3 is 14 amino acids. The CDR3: CASSQRGGWGEQFF. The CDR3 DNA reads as TGTGCCAGCAGCCAGCGGGGGGGCTGGGGTGAGCAGTTCTTC.

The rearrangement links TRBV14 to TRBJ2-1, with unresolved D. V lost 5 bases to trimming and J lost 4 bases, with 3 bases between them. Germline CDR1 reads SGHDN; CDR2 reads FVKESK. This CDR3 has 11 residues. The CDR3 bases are TGTGCCAGCAGCATGTACAATGAGCAGTTCTTC. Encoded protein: CASSMYNEQFF.

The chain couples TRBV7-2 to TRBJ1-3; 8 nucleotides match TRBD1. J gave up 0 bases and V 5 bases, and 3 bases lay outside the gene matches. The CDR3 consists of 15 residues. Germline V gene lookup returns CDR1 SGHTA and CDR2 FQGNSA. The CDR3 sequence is CASSPTGDSGNTIYF. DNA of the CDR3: TGTGCCAGCAGCCCGACAGGGGACTCTGGAAACACCATATATTTT.